The rows below give T cell receptor beta chains drawn from one sample of a study of T cell responses to AZD1222 COVID-19 vaccine. Libraries were prepared by immunoSEQ multiplex PCR; TCRdb keeps only in-frame clonotypes and omits some of them. This table has around 110,000 clones, more than 80% appearing once. Source: peripheral blood, taken on day 0 of AZD1222 vaccination. Source of these receptors: an adult in good health. CDR3s include the opening cysteine and the closing phenylalanine or tryptophan. The order of the fields is CDR3 protein, CDR3 DNA, V gene, J gene, D gene, clone size. A D gene is named only where the DNA matches it firmly. A clone size is listed for some rows: how often the clone was seen (once, few, many), or a class if it is expanded.

CDR3aa: CASSLTSGGGYTF
CDR3nt: TGTGCCAGCAGCTTAACGTCGGGGGGTGGCTACACCTTC
v_gene: TRBV7-3
j_gene: TRBJ1-2
d_gene: NA
abundance: NA

CDR3aa: CASSFPTSGGSSYEQYF
CDR3nt: TGTGCCAGCAGCTTCCCGACTAGCGGGGGGAGCTCCTACGAGCAGTACTTC
v_gene: TRBV7-2
j_gene: TRBJ2-7
d_gene: TRBD2
abundance: NA

CDR3aa: CASSLERPGNVTIYF
CDR3nt: TGTGCCAGCAGCTTAGAAAGGCCGGGTAACGTCACCATATATTTT
v_gene: TRBV7-9
j_gene: TRBJ1-3
d_gene: NA
abundance: NA

CDR3aa: CASSPRNGRGSNPKNYEQYF
CDR3nt: TGCGCCAGCAGCCCACGCAATGGCCGGGGCTCCAACCCAAAAAACTACGAGCAGTACTTC
v_gene: TRBV4-1
j_gene: TRBJ2-7
d_gene: NA
abundance: NA

CDR3aa: CASSLGLAAYEQYF
CDR3nt: TGTGCCAGCAGCTTAGGTCTAGCGGCCTACGAGCAGTACTTC
v_gene: TRBV7-8
j_gene: TRBJ2-7
d_gene: TRBD2
abundance: NA

CDR3aa: CAHGQGRYGYTF
CDR3nt: TGTGCCCACGGGCAGGGTCGGTATGGCTACACCTTC
v_gene: TRBV30
j_gene: TRBJ1-2
d_gene: NA
abundance: few

CDR3aa: CASSPLGGTYEQYF
CDR3nt: TGTGCCAGCTCACCACTAGGCGGGACCTACGAGCAGTACTTC
v_gene: TRBV18
j_gene: TRBJ2-7
d_gene: NA
abundance: NA

CDR3aa: CASTPGALIEQYF
CDR3nt: TGTGCCAGCACCCCTGGGGCGCTGATCGAGCAGTACTTC
v_gene: TRBV7-9
j_gene: TRBJ2-7
d_gene: NA
abundance: NA

CDR3aa: CASSLQGGTEAFF
CDR3nt: TGTGCCAGCAGTTTACAGGGGGGGACTGAAGCTTTCTTT
v_gene: TRBV6-2/TRBV6-3
j_gene: TRBJ1-1
d_gene: TRBD1
abundance: NA

CDR3aa: CASSGLADVTDTQYF
CDR3nt: TGTGCCAGCTCTGGACTAGCGGACGTCACAGATACGCAGTATTTT
v_gene: TRBV5-6
j_gene: TRBJ2-3
d_gene: TRBD2
abundance: once

CDR3aa: CATSDLKTGAFF
CDR3nt: TGTGCCACCAGTGACCTAAAAACGGGAGCTTTCTTT
v_gene: TRBV24-1
j_gene: TRBJ1-1
d_gene: NA
abundance: NA

CDR3aa: CASSLRGTSLDEQYF
CDR3nt: TGTGCCAGCAGCTTAAGGGGGACTAGTTTAGACGAGCAGTACTTC
v_gene: TRBV7-9
j_gene: TRBJ2-7
d_gene: TRBD2
abundance: NA

CDR3aa: CASSRDSKETQYF
CDR3nt: TGTGCCAGCAGCAGGGACAGCAAAGAGACCCAGTACTTC
v_gene: TRBV11-3
j_gene: TRBJ2-5
d_gene: TRBD1
abundance: NA

CDR3aa: CASSRGTAETQYF
CDR3nt: TGCGCCAGCAGCCGGGGGACGGCGGAGACCCAGTACTTC
v_gene: TRBV5-1
j_gene: TRBJ2-5
d_gene: NA
abundance: NA

CDR3aa: CASSFPPRGEGGNQPQHF
CDR3nt: TGTGCCAGCAGTTTTCCTCCCCGGGGGGAGGGGGGCAATCAGCCCCAGCATTTT
v_gene: TRBV28
j_gene: TRBJ1-5
d_gene: NA
abundance: NA

CDR3aa: CASSFGQPTDTQYF
CDR3nt: TGTGCCAGCAGTTTCGGACAGCCCACAGATACGCAGTATTTT
v_gene: TRBV6-6
j_gene: TRBJ2-3
d_gene: NA
abundance: NA

CDR3aa: CASSPNNYGYTF
CDR3nt: TGTGCCAGCAGCCCTAATAACTATGGCTACACCTTC
v_gene: TRBV9
j_gene: TRBJ1-2
d_gene: NA
abundance: NA

CDR3aa: CASSEFGQAGSPLHF
CDR3nt: TGTGCCAGCAGCGAATTCGGACAGGCGGGCTCACCCCTCCACTTT
v_gene: TRBV13
j_gene: TRBJ1-6
d_gene: TRBD1
abundance: NA

CDR3aa: CASTHFLGQGEQYF
CDR3nt: TGTGCCAGCACCCACTTCCTCGGACAGGGCGAGCAGTACTTC
v_gene: TRBV27
j_gene: TRBJ2-7
d_gene: TRBD1
abundance: NA

CDR3aa: CASSYEGIWSYEQYF
CDR3nt: TGTGCCAGCAGTTACGAGGGGATATGGTCCTACGAGCAGTACTTC
v_gene: TRBV6-2/TRBV6-3
j_gene: TRBJ2-7
d_gene: NA
abundance: NA

CDR3aa: CASRPHRGGQPQHF
CDR3nt: TGTGCCAGCAGACCCCACAGGGGAGGTCAGCCCCAGCATTTT
v_gene: TRBV28
j_gene: TRBJ1-5
d_gene: TRBD1
abundance: NA

CDR3aa: CASSPPTSAWEQFF
CDR3nt: TGTGCCAGCAGCCCCCCCACTAGCGCCTGGGAGCAGTTCTTC
v_gene: TRBV7-9
j_gene: TRBJ2-1
d_gene: TRBD2
abundance: NA

CDR3aa: CASSLMGVVTEAFF
CDR3nt: TGTGCCAGCAGCTTAATGGGGGTCGTCACTGAAGCTTTCTTT
v_gene: TRBV5-4
j_gene: TRBJ1-1
d_gene: NA
abundance: NA

CDR3aa: CASSPLWGSGNEQFF
CDR3nt: TGTGCCAGCAGCCCTCTTTGGGGGAGCGGCAATGAGCAGTTCTTC
v_gene: TRBV7-3
j_gene: TRBJ2-1
d_gene: NA
abundance: NA

CDR3aa: CASSWRGDYGYTF
CDR3nt: TGTGCCAGCAGCTGGAGGGGGGACTATGGCTACACCTTC
v_gene: TRBV7-2
j_gene: TRBJ1-2
d_gene: NA
abundance: NA

CDR3aa: CASSFFGQSVDEQYF
CDR3nt: TGTGCCAGCAGCTTTTTCGGGCAGTCTGTGGACGAGCAGTACTTC
v_gene: TRBV5-6
j_gene: TRBJ2-7
d_gene: NA
abundance: few

CDR3aa: CSVARRETSVYGYTF
CDR3nt: TGCAGCGTTGCCCGACGGGAGACTTCCGTCTATGGCTACACCTTC
v_gene: TRBV29-1
j_gene: TRBJ1-2
d_gene: NA
abundance: NA

CDR3aa: CASRPTQGRTYEQYF
CDR3nt: TGTGCCAGCAGGCCTACACAGGGGAGGACCTACGAGCAGTACTTC
v_gene: TRBV6-5
j_gene: TRBJ2-7
d_gene: NA
abundance: NA

CDR3aa: CASRAFGRNEQFF
CDR3nt: TGTGCCAGCAGGGCCTTCGGACGCAATGAGCAGTTCTTC
v_gene: TRBV7-3
j_gene: TRBJ2-1
d_gene: NA
abundance: few

CDR3aa: CASSRQGARSGEQYF
CDR3nt: TGTGCCAGCAGTAGACAGGGGGCGCGGTCGGGAGAGCAGTACTTC
v_gene: TRBV6-5
j_gene: TRBJ2-7
d_gene: TRBD1
abundance: NA

CDR3aa: CASSHRENTEAFF
CDR3nt: TGTGCCAGCAGCCACCGCGAGAACACTGAAGCTTTCTTT
v_gene: TRBV3-1/TRBV3-2
j_gene: TRBJ1-1
d_gene: NA
abundance: NA

CDR3aa: CASSIPDGVYYGYTF
CDR3nt: TGTGCCAGTAGTATCCCAGATGGGGTATACTATGGCTACACCTTC
v_gene: TRBV19
j_gene: TRBJ1-2
d_gene: NA
abundance: NA

CDR3aa: CASSFSGLDQPQHF
CDR3nt: TGCGCCAGCAGCTTTTCAGGATTGGATCAGCCCCAGCATTTT
v_gene: TRBV5-1
j_gene: TRBJ1-5
d_gene: NA
abundance: NA

CDR3aa: CASSFGAAEAFF
CDR3nt: TGTGCCAGCAGCTTCGGGGCCGCTGAAGCTTTCTTT
v_gene: TRBV5-5
j_gene: TRBJ1-1
d_gene: NA
abundance: NA

CDR3aa: CASGPPIFSKTQYF
CDR3nt: TGTGCCAGCGGGCCACCTATTTTCAGTAAGACCCAGTACTTC
v_gene: TRBV28
j_gene: TRBJ2-5
d_gene: NA
abundance: NA

CDR3aa: CASSLEGRALGNSPLHF
CDR3nt: TGCGCCAGCAGCTTGGAGGGAAGGGCCCTTGGGAATTCACCCCTCCACTTT
v_gene: TRBV5-1
j_gene: TRBJ1-6
d_gene: NA
abundance: NA

CDR3aa: CASGSSGRDNEQYF
CDR3nt: TGTGCCAGCGGAAGTAGCGGGAGGGATAACGAGCAGTACTTC
v_gene: TRBV6-5
j_gene: TRBJ2-7
d_gene: TRBD2
abundance: NA

CDR3aa: CASSLEAGVQETQYF
CDR3nt: TGTGCCAGCAGCTTGGAGGCGGGGGTCCAAGAGACCCAGTACTTC
v_gene: TRBV5-4
j_gene: TRBJ2-5
d_gene: TRBD2
abundance: NA

CDR3aa: CATSDSDRPPYNEQFF
CDR3nt: TGTGCCACCAGTGACAGCGACAGGCCCCCATACAATGAGCAGTTCTTC
v_gene: TRBV24-1
j_gene: TRBJ2-1
d_gene: NA
abundance: NA

CDR3aa: CASTRTDRGGGNTEAFF
CDR3nt: TGTGCCAGCACCCGCACCGACAGGGGCGGCGGGAACACTGAAGCTTTCTTT
v_gene: TRBV28
j_gene: TRBJ1-1
d_gene: TRBD1
abundance: NA

CDR3aa: CASQFTTNEKLFF
CDR3nt: TGTGCCAGCCAGTTCACCACTAATGAAAAACTGTTTTTT
v_gene: TRBV28
j_gene: TRBJ1-4
d_gene: NA
abundance: NA